This T cell receptor beta chain was sequenced during a study of OX40 agonist ivuxolimab in advanced cancers. Germline V lookup: CDR1 MNHNS, CDR2 SASEGT. The V segment lost 4 bases and the J segment 0 bases; nucleotides outside the gene matches: 7. This CDR3 is 16 amino acids long. Clones were read by immunoSEQ multiplex PCR, and TCRdb kept only the in-frame ones, dropping some. Counted here are about 72,000 clones, approximately 90% occurring once; the ten biggest clones make up approximately 0.91%. V usage is TRBV6-1 and J usage is TRBJ2-7; TRBD1 matches 9 bases. The sample was CD4+ or CD8+ T cells sorted from blood, taken in a trial of the OX40 agonist ivuxolimab. This TCR was sampled from an adult with an advanced solid tumor such as melanoma, head and neck, liver or kidney cancer. CDR3 in DNA: TGTGCCAGCAGTGGCAGGACAGGGGACCTCTCCTACGAGCAGTACTTC. This codes for CASSGRTGDLSYEQYF.